This TCR beta chain appears in the sequencing data of a study of CD8+CD57+ T cells in acquired aplastic anemia. Study-wide background: Sorted CD4+ and CD8+ cells yielded roughly 3.1 ug of DNA on average. General study results and limits: Found in both controls and patients were approximately 31 CD8+ CDR3 sequences. Patients and controls were not found to differ significantly in CD8+ Simpson's diversity.

This clonotype was counted at least ten times. No antigen is known for it. Genomic DNA provided the template from which TCR beta VDJ and CDR3 profiles were obtained. MiXCR, applied by TCRdb to the reads, yields one record per CDR3 protein. Of about 180,000 distinct CDR3 sequences listed, approximately 52% are singletons. The CDR3 totals 13 residues. Trimming took 3 bases from V and 1 from J, leaving 6 bases between them. In germline, CDR1 is SGHVS, CDR2 FQNEAQ. The patients chosen for sequencing had shown expansion of CD8+CD57+ cells (detected by flow cytometry). No therapy was given to patients before blood sampling.

Sequenced: sorted CD4+, CD8+, or CD8+CD57+ T cells (not recorded which) from PBMCs. This TCR was recovered from a human donor with aplastic anemia. The chain combines TRBV7-8 with TRBJ1-1; no reliable D call. The CDR3 coding sequence is TGTGCCAGCAGCTTCACCGAGAACACTGAAGCTTTCTTT. Amino acid sequence: CASSFTENTEAFF.